This TCR beta chain was sequenced during a study of cytomegalovirus exposure and HLA in healthy donors. Study as a whole: There were 117 million unique TCR beta sequences, drawn from roughly 200 million T cells, in an earlier analysis. Study results and limitations: More clonal expansion characterized HLA-associated TCR beta chains than equally common others in a later analysis.

The records do not include a CMV serostatus for this donor. It was with 60 Vbeta and 13 Jbeta primers that the PCR ran. The repertoire was sequenced with immunoSEQ multiplex PCR; TCRdb's copy has only in-frame clones and lacks some. In the table there are 95,000 to 150,000 clones, approximately 80% of which are singletons. With regard to this clone: The antigen remains undetermined.

The sequence was obtained from a human donor in good health. The sample consisted of PBMCs.

DNA for the CDR3: TGCAGCGTTACAATGAGCAGGGGATCTTCCTACAATGAGCAGTTCTTC. Translated: CSVTMSRGSSYNEQFF. V is TRBV29-1 and J is TRBJ2-1; a possible D gene is TRBD1 (6 bases). The CDR3 totals 16 residues. From germline, CDR1 is SQVTM and CDR2 ANQGSEA. Trimming stripped 5 bases from V and 1 base from J, with 18 bases between.